This record covers a single T cell receptor (beta chain). This sample was taken from a study of blood T cell repertoires in COVID-19. In germline, CDR1 is LNHDA, CDR2 SQIVND (reference sequence). The CDR3 is made up of 15 amino acids. V lost 5 bases to trimming and J lost 10 bases; unmatched junction nucleotides: 10. Measured with immunoSEQ multiplex PCR; TCRdb has only the in-frame clones, and not every one. The profile shows about 220,000 clones, less than 85% of them singletons. The source material was peripheral blood. The sequence came from a woman older than 75 with acute or convalescent COVID-19. The chain couples TRBV19 to TRBJ2-1, with 11 bases lining up with TRBD2. This CDR3 is CASSSNSGGAWEQFF. The CDR3, as DNA: TGTGCCAGTAGTTCAAATAGCGGGGGGGCATGGGAGCAGTTCTTC.